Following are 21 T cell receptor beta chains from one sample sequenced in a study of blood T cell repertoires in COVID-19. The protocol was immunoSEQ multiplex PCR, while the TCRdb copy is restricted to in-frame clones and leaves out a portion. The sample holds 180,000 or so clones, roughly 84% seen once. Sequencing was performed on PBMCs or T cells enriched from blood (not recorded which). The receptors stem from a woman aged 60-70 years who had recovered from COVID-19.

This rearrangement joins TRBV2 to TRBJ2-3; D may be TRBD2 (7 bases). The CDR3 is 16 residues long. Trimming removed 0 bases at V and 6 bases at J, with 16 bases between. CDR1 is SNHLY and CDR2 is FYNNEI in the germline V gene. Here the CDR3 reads CASSEALWGGRDTQYF. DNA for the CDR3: TGTGCCAGCAGTGAAGCGCTTTGGGGGGGCCGGGATACGCAGTATTTT. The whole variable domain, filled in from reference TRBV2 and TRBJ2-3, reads EPEVTQTPSHQVTQMGQEVILRCVPISNHLYFYWYRQILGQKVEFLVSFYNNEISEKSEIFDDQFSVERPDGSNFTLKIRSTKLEDSAMYFCASSEALWGGRDTQYFGPGTRLTVL.

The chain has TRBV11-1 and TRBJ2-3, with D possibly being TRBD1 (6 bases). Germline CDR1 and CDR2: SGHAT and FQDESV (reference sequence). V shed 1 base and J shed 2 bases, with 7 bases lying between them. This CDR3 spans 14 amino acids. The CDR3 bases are TGTGCCAGCAGCTTAGACAGGGTCACAGATACGCAGTATTTT. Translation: CASSLDRVTDTQYF.

CDR3 coding DNA: TGTGCCAGCAGCTTAGATCTGGAGAATGAGCAGTTCTTC. As protein: CASSLDLENEQFF. This chain connects TRBV7-9 to TRBJ2-1; D not certain. There are 13 residues in the CDR3. V lost 1 base to trimming and J lost 7 bases, with 8 bases between them. The germline gives CDR1 SEHNR, CDR2 FQNEAQ (reference sequence).

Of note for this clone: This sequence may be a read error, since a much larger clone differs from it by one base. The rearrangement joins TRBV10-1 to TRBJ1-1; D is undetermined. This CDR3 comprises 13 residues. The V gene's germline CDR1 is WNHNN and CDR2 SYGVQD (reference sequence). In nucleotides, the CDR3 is TGCGCCAACAGTGAGTCCGAGTACACTGAAGCTTTCTTT. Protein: CANSESEYTEAFF.

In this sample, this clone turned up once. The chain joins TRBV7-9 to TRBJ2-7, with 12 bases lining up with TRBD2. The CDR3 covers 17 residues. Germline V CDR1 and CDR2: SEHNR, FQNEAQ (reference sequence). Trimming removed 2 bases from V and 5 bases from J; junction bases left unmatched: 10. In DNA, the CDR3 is TGTGCCAGCAGCTTAACGGGTGGACTAGCGGGACAGAACGAGCAGTACTTC. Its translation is CASSLTGGLAGQNEQYF.

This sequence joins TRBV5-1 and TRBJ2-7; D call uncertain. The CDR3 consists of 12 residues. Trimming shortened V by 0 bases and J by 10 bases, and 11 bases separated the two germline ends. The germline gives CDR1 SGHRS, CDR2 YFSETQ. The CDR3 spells CASSLVGSPQYF. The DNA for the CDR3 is TGCGCCAGCAGCTTGGTCGGGTCCCCCCAGTACTTC.

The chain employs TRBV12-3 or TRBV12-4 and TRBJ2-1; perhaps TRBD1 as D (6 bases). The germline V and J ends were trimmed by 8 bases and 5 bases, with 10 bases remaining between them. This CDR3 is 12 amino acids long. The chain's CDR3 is CASGGANNEQFF. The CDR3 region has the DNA TGTGCCAGCGGGGGCGCGAACAATGAGCAGTTCTTC.

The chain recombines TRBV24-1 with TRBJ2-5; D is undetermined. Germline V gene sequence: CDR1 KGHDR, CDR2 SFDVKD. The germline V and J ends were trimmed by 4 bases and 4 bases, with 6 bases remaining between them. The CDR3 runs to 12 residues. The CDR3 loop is CATSDFSETQYF. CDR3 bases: TGTGCCACCAGTGACTTCTCAGAGACCCAGTACTTC.

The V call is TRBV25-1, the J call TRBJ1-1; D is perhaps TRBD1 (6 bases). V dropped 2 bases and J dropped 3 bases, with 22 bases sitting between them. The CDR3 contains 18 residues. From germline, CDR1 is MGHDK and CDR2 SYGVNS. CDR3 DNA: TGTGCCAGCAGTGAAAACCCCCACAGGGTTGGGAAATACACTGAAGCTTTCTTT. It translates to CASSENPHRVGKYTEAFF.

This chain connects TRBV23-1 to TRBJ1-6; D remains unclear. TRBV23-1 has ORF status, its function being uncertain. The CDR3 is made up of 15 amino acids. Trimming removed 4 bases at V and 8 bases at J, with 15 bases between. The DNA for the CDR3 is TGCGCCAGCAGTCGCGGGGTCACACGGGATTCACCCCTCCACTTT. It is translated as CASSRGVTRDSPLHF.

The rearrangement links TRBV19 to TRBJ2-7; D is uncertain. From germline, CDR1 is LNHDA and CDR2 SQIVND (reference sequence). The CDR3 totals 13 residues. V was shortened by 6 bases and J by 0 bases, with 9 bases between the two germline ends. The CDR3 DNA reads TGTGCCAGTAGCTTACAGCCCTCCTACGAGCAGTACTTC. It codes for CASSLQPSYEQYF.

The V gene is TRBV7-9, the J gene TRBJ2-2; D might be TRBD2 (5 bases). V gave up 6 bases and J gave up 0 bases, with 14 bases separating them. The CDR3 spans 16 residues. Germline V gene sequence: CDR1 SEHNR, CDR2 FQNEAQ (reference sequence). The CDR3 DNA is TGTGCCAGCAGGCATCTCGAGGGTACGAACACCGGGGAGCTGTTTTTT. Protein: CASRHLEGTNTGELFF.

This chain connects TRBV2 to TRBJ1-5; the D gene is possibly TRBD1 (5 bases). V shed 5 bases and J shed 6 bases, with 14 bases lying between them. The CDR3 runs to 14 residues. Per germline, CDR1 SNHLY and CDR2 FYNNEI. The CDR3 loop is CASSLSGSSQPQHF. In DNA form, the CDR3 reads TGTGCCAGCAGTCTGTCAGGGTCTAGTCAGCCCCAGCATTTT.

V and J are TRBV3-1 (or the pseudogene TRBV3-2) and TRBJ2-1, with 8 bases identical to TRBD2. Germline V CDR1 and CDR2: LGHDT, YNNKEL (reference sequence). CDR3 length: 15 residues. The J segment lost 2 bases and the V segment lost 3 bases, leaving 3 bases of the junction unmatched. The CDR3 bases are TGTGCCAGCAGCCAGACGGGAGGGACCTACAATGAGCAGTTCTTC. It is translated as CASSQTGGTYNEQFF.

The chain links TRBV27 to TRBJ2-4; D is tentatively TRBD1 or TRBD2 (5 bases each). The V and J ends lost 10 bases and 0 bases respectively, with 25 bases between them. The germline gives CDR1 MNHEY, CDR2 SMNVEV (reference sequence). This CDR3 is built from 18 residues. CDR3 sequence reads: CATRATAAERLAKNIQYF. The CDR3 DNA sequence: TGTGCCACCAGGGCCACCGCAGCGGAGAGACTAGCCAAAAACATTCAGTACTTC.

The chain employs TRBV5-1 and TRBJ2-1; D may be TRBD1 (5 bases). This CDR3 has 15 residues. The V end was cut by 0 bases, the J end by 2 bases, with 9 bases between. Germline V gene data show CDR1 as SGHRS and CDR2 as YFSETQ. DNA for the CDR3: TGCGCCAGCAGCTTGGTGGCAGGGACCTACAATGAGCAGTTCTTC. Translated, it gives CASSLVAGTYNEQFF.

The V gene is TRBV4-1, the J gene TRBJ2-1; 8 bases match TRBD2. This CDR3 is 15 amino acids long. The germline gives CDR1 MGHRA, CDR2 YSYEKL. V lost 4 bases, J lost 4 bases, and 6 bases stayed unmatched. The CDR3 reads CASSLGTSVYNEQFF. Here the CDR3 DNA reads TGCGCCAGCAGCCTTGGGACTAGTGTATACAATGAGCAGTTCTTC.

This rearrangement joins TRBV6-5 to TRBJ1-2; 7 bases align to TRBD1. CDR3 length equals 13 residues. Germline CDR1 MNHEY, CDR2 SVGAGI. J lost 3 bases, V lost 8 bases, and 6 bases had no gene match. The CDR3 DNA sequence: TGTGCCAGCGTCCCAGGACAGGACTATGGCTACACCTTC. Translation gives CASVPGQDYGYTF.

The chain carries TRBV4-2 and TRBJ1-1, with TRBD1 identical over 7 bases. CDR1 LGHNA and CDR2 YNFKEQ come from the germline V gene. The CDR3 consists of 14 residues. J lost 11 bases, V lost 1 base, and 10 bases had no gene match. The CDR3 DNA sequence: TGTGCCAGCAGCCAAGGTACGAGGGGGCGAGGTGCTTTCTTT. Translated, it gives CASSQGTRGRGAFF.

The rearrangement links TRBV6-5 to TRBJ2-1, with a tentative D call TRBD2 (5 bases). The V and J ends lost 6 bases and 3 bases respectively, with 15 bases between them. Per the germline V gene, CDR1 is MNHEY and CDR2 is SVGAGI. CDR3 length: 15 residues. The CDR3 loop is CASSQSTGNYNEQFF. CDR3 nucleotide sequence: TGTGCCAGCAGCCAATCCACGGGGAACTACAATGAGCAGTTCTTC.

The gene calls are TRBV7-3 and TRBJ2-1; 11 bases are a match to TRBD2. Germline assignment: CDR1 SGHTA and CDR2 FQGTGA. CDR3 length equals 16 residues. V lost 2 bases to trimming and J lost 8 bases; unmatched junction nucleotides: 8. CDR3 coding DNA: TGTGCCAGCAGCTTACTAGCGGGGGGCAACTCCGATGAGCAGTTCTTC. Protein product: CASSLLAGGNSDEQFF.